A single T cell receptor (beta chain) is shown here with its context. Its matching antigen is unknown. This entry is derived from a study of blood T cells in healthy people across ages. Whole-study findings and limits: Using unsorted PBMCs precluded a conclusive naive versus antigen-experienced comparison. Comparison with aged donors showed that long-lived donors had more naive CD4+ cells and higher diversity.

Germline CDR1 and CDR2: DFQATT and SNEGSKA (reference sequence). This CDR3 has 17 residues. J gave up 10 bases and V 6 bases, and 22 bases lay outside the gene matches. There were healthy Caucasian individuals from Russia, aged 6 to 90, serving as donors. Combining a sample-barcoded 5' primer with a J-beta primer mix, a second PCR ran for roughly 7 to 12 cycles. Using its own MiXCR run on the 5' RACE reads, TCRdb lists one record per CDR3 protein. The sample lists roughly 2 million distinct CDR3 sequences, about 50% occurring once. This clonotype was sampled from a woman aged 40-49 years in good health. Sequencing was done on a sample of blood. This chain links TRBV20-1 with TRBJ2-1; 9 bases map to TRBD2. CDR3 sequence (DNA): TGCAGTGCGGCAACCGGGAGGGTATTAGCGGGGGTAGGGGAGCAGTTCTTC. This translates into CSAATGRVLAGVGEQFF.